Sequencing of this TCR beta chain was carried out in a study of cytomegalovirus exposure and HLA in healthy donors. Study results and caveats: Most subjects' HLA-A and HLA-B alleles were reportedly predicted from TCR beta sequences.

Germline CDR1 is MGHRA and CDR2 is YSYEKL. This CDR3 contains 16 residues. With 1 base clipped from V and 7 bases from J, the junction kept 11 bases outside the gene matches. On this clone itself: Its specificity is unknown.

Vbeta (60) and Jbeta (13) primers were used in the PCR. This table comes from immunoSEQ multiplex PCR, and its TCRdb copy is limited to in-frame clones, with some not included. The top ten hold over 15% of the sample, which has 90,000 to 100,000 clones, 60% to 85% seen once. Source material: PBMCs. The chain uses TRBV4-1 and TRBJ2-7, with 9 bases that match TRBD2. This TCR derives from a man aged 55 to 69 in good health and CMV-seropositive. The CDR3 sequence is CASSQGASGVLGEQYF. The CDR3 DNA sequence: TGCGCCAGCAGCCAAGGGGCTAGCGGGGTATTAGGAGAGCAGTACTTC.